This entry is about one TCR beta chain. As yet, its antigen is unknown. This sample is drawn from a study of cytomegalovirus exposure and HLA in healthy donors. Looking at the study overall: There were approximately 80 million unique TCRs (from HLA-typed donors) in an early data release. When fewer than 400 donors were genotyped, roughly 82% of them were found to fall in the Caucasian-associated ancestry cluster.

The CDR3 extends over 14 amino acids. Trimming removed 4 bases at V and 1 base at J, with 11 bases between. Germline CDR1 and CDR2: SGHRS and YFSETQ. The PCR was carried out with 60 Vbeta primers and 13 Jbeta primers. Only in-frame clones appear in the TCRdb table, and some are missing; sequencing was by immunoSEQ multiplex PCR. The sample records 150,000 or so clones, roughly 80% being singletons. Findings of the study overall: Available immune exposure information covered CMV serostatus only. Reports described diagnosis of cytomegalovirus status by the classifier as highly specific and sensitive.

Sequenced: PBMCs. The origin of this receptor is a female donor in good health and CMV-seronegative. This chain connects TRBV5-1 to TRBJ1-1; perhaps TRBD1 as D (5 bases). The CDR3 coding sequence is TGCGCCAGCAGCGTTTTTCAGGGGAACACTGAAGCTTTCTTT. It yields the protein CASSVFQGNTEAFF.